Listed here are 14 T cell receptor beta chains from one sample, sequenced in a study of cytomegalovirus exposure and HLA in healthy donors. PCR used 60 Vbeta primers and 13 Jbeta primers. Clones were read by immunoSEQ multiplex PCR, and TCRdb kept only the in-frame ones, dropping some. The data show 150,000 to 200,000 clones, approximately 80% seen once. The specimen was PBMCs. These TCRs come from a woman aged 40 to 50 in good health and CMV-seronegative.

The J gene is TRBJ2-7, the V gene TRBV14; no clear D. Trimming removed 0 bases from V and 2 bases from J, with 17 bases in between. The germline gives CDR1 SGHDN, CDR2 FVKESK. The CDR3 loop spans 17 amino acids. This chain's CDR3 is CASSQELSPGFPYEQYF. The CDR3 DNA reads TGTGCCAGCAGCCAAGAACTCAGCCCAGGATTTCCCTACGAGCAGTACTTC.

This sequence joins TRBV7-3 and TRBJ1-2; 11 nucleotides agree with TRBD1. The CDR3 spans 14 residues. V trimming: 5 bases; J trimming: 8 bases; junction bases outside the gene matches: 7. Germline-derived CDR1 and CDR2 are SGHTA and FQGTGA. The CDR3 region is CASSMTGTGGGYTF. The CDR3 DNA is TGTGCCAGCAGCATGACCGGGACAGGGGGGGGCTACACCTTC.

This chain links TRBV19 with TRBJ1-4; 10 nucleotides line up with TRBD1. J gave up 0 bases and V 4 bases, and 11 bases lay outside the gene matches. Germline CDR1 reads LNHDA; CDR2 reads SQIVND (reference sequence). This CDR3 comprises 19 residues. CDR3 residues: CASSTLRDRGSATNEKLFF. CDR3 sequence (DNA): TGTGCCAGTAGTACGCTACGGGACAGGGGTTCTGCAACTAATGAAAAACTGTTTTTT.

The V and J genes are TRBV7-9 and TRBJ1-3; 10 bases are shared with TRBD1. The length of the CDR3 is 17 residues. The V gene's germline CDR1 is SEHNR and CDR2 FQNEAQ (reference sequence). The V gene end was trimmed by 5 bases and the J gene end by 2 bases; junction bases not matched to a gene: 9. CDR3 region: CASSTPAGQGTGNTIYF. The CDR3 DNA sequence: TGTGCCAGCAGCACACCAGCGGGACAGGGGACTGGAAACACCATATATTTT. The whole variable domain, filled in from reference TRBV7-9 and TRBJ1-3, reads DTGVSQNPRHKITKRGQNVTFRCDPISEHNRLYWYRQTLGQGPEFLTYFQNEAQLEKSRLLSDRFSAERPKGSFSTLEIQRTEQGDSAMYLCASSTPAGQGTGNTIYFGEGSWLTVV.

The chain uses TRBV9 and TRBJ1-2, with a tentative D call TRBD1 (6 bases). This CDR3 contains 13 residues. Germline V lookup: CDR1 SGDLS, CDR2 YYNGEE. V was pared by 4 bases and J by 9 bases, with 16 bases between. CDR3: CASSTRDTLSYTF. The DNA for the CDR3 is TGTGCCAGCAGCACCCGGGACACCTTAAGCTACACCTTC.

This chain links TRBV4-1 with TRBJ1-5; D call uncertain. V was clipped by 0 bases and J by 0 bases, with 9 bases between them. Germline-derived CDR1 and CDR2 are MGHRA and YSYEKL. The CDR3 spans 16 residues. The CDR3 spells CASSQDPGNSNQPQHF. CDR3 DNA sequence: TGCGCCAGCAGCCAAGATCCGGGGAATAGCAATCAGCCCCAGCATTTT.

J is TRBJ2-3 and V is TRBV6-4, with TRBD2 identical over 12 bases. The CDR3 loop spans 14 amino acids. The V gene end was trimmed by 4 bases and the J gene end by 4 bases; junction bases not matched to a gene: 0. Looked up from germline, CDR1 is MRHNA and CDR2 is SNTAGT. CDR3 DNA sequence: TGTGCCAGCAGTGGGACTAGCGGGGCAGATACGCAGTATTTT. Amino acid sequence: CASSGTSGADTQYF.

The chain is built from TRBV7-8 and TRBJ2-5, with D possibly matching TRBD1 (6 bases). The J call may not be correct, given that the DNA end is closer to TRBJ2-7. Germline CDR1 and CDR2: SGHVS and FQNEAQ. The CDR3 has 15 residues. This CDR3 reads CASSPSGQFGYEQYF. The CDR3 coding sequence is TGTGCCAGCAGCCCCTCTGGACAGTTCGGCTACGAGCAGTACTTC.

The chain couples TRBV7-8 to TRBJ2-7, with 10 positions matching TRBD1. Germline loops: CDR1 SGHVS, CDR2 FQNEAQ. Trimming removed 5 bases from V and 5 bases from J; junction bases left unmatched: 3. The CDR3 loop spans 13 amino acids. CDR3 DNA: TGTGCCAGCAGCCGGGACAGGGGAGACGAGCAGTACTTC. Translating gives CASSRDRGDEQYF.

This sequence joins TRBV28 and TRBJ1-6; a weak D match, TRBD1 (6 bases). V was clipped by 2 bases and J by 3 bases, with 17 bases between them. The CDR3 covers 18 residues. CDR1 and CDR2 from the germline V gene are MDHEN and SYDVKM. CDR3 nucleotides: TGTGCCAGCAGTTTAGATCTAAGCGGACAGATCTATAATTCACCCCTCCACTTT. Translation gives CASSLDLSGQIYNSPLHF.

The chain couples TRBV11-2 to TRBJ1-2; D is unclear. Germline CDR1 SGHAT, CDR2 FQNNGV. The length of the CDR3 is 17 residues. V shed 4 bases and J shed 0 bases, with 18 bases lying between them. The CDR3 reads CASSSNSGAYTNYGYTF. The CDR3 region has the DNA TGTGCCAGCAGCTCGAACTCGGGTGCTTATACTAACTATGGCTACACCTTC.

Points on this clone: Other DNA sequences from this sample encode an identical CDR3 as well. V usage is TRBV28 and J usage is TRBJ2-7; 7 positions agree with TRBD1. Unmatched junction bases numbered 3, after V lost 6 bases and J lost 7 bases. This CDR3 has 11 amino acids. Germline CDR1 reads MDHEN; CDR2 reads SYDVKM. DNA of the CDR3: TGTGCCAGCAGCCTCAGGGGGGAGCAGTACTTC. Its protein is CASSLRGEQYF.

This clone was recorded once. This chain joins TRBV5-4 and TRBJ1-6, with D uncertain. Germline values: CDR1 SGHNT, CDR2 YYREEE (reference sequence). V shed 5 bases and J shed 12 bases, with 12 bases lying between them. This CDR3 region has 12 residues. The CDR3 DNA follows: TGTGCCAGCAGAAGTTCTTCGGGACCCCTCCACTTT. Protein: CASRSSSGPLHF.

This chain links TRBV7-9 with TRBJ1-2; 10 bases agree with TRBD1. Germline-derived CDR1 and CDR2 are SEHNR and FQNEAQ (reference sequence). After removal of 3 bases from V and 8 bases from J, the junction contained 9 bases not matched to a gene. The CDR3 consists of 15 residues. CDR3 nucleotides: TGTGCCAGCAGCTTCGAAGACAGGGGGCGCGGAGGCTACACCTTC. Its protein product is CASSFEDRGRGGYTF.